A selection of T cell receptor beta chains follows, all from one sample in a study of cytomegalovirus exposure and HLA in healthy donors. Assay used: immunoSEQ multiplex PCR; TCRdb lists only in-frame clones, some missing. The profile shows 300,000 or so clones, approximately 88% of them singletons. Sequences were obtained from PBMCs. Receptor source: a man aged 30-40 years in good health and CMV-seronegative. Each CDR3 is given with its conserved first and last residue. A D gene is named only where the DNA matches it firmly. Expanded clones are given a class, and other clones once, few, many or no size at all.

clone_size: .
v_call: TRBV7-9
cdr3_length: 19
d_call: TRBD1
j_call: TRBJ1-4
cdr3_nt: TGTGCCAGCAGCCATAGACAGGGTACAGCGCGTGGAACTAATGAAAAACTGTTTTTT
cdr3_aa: CASSHRQGTARGTNEKLFF

clone_size: .
v_call: TRBV5-6
cdr3_length: 17
d_call: TRBD1
j_call: TRBJ1-3
cdr3_nt: TGTGCCAGCAGCTTTGGACATTGGACAGGGCACGGAAACACCATATATTTT
cdr3_aa: CASSFGHWTGHGNTIYF

clone_size: .
v_call: TRBV2
cdr3_length: 14
d_call: .
j_call: TRBJ2-7
cdr3_nt: TGTGCCAGCAGTCCCCAGGGGGGAAACTACGAGCAGTACTTC
cdr3_aa: CASSPQGGNYEQYF

clone_size: .
v_call: TRBV7-9
cdr3_length: 14
d_call: TRBD1
j_call: TRBJ1-6
cdr3_nt: TGTGCCAGCAGCCTAACAGGGGGCTATTCACCCCTCCACTTT
cdr3_aa: CASSLTGGYSPLHF

clone_size: .
v_call: TRBV5-1
cdr3_length: 14
d_call: .
j_call: TRBJ2-3
cdr3_nt: TGCGCCAGCAGCTTTACAGGGCGTACAGATACGCAGTATTTT
cdr3_aa: CASSFTGRTDTQYF

clone_size: .
v_call: TRBV7-2
cdr3_length: 16
d_call: .
j_call: TRBJ1-1
cdr3_nt: TGTGCCAGCAGCTTAGGCCCCCCTTGGGCGAACACTGAAGCTTTCTTT
cdr3_aa: CASSLGPPWANTEAFF

clone_size: .
v_call: TRBV9
cdr3_length: 13
d_call: .
j_call: TRBJ2-7
cdr3_nt: TGTGCCAGCAGCGTAGCTCCCATCGGCGAGCAGTACTTC
cdr3_aa: CASSVAPIGEQYF

clone_size: .
v_call: TRBV11-3
cdr3_length: 13
d_call: .
j_call: TRBJ2-7
cdr3_nt: TGTGCCAGCAGCTTGACAGCTTCCTACGAGCAGTACTTC
cdr3_aa: CASSLTASYEQYF

clone_size: .
v_call: TRBV21-1
cdr3_length: 13
d_call: .
j_call: TRBJ2-7
cdr3_nt: TGTGCCAGCAATCCCCAGGGGCCCTACGAGCAGTACTTC
cdr3_aa: CASNPQGPYEQYF

clone_size: .
v_call: TRBV5-6
cdr3_length: 11
d_call: .
j_call: TRBJ2-1
cdr3_nt: TGTGCCAGCAGATCTTACAATGAGCAGTTCTTC
cdr3_aa: CASRSYNEQFF

clone_size: .
v_call: TRBV6-6
cdr3_length: 15
d_call: .
j_call: TRBJ1-5
cdr3_nt: TGTGCCAGCAGTTACTCAAGGGGGGGAGAGCAGCCCCAGCATTTT
cdr3_aa: CASSYSRGGEQPQHF

clone_size: .
v_call: TRBV7-6
cdr3_length: 16
d_call: TRBD2
j_call: TRBJ2-3
cdr3_nt: TGTGCCAGCAGCTACGGGACTAGCGGGGGGGAAGATACGCAGTATTTT
cdr3_aa: CASSYGTSGGEDTQYF

clone_size: .
v_call: TRBV6-5
cdr3_length: 15
d_call: .
j_call: TRBJ2-7
cdr3_nt: TGTGCCAGCAGCCCCCCTTACGGGAGTCACTACGAGCAGTACTTC
cdr3_aa: CASSPPYGSHYEQYF

clone_size: .
v_call: TRBV30
cdr3_length: 14
d_call: .
j_call: TRBJ1-5
cdr3_nt: TGTGCCTGGAGCCAAATAGGGGCGCATCAGCCCCAGCATTTT
cdr3_aa: CAWSQIGAHQPQHF

clone_size: .
v_call: TRBV7-7
cdr3_length: 15
d_call: .
j_call: TRBJ2-5
cdr3_nt: TGTGCCAGCAGCGCAGGATCAGGGGACGGAGAGACCCAGTACTTC
cdr3_aa: CASSAGSGDGETQYF

clone_size: once
v_call: TRBV5-6
cdr3_length: 16
d_call: TRBD2
j_call: TRBJ2-3
cdr3_nt: TGTGCCAGCAGTTCTGGGACTAGCGGACTCACAGATACGCAGTATTTT
cdr3_aa: CASSSGTSGLTDTQYF

clone_size: .
v_call: TRBV7-2
cdr3_length: 15
d_call: .
j_call: TRBJ2-7
cdr3_nt: TGTGCCAGCAGCTTACTTGCGGGACTCTCCTACGAGCAGTACTTC
cdr3_aa: CASSLLAGLSYEQYF

clone_size: .
v_call: TRBV19
cdr3_length: 15
d_call: .
j_call: TRBJ2-1
cdr3_nt: TGTGCCAGTAGTATTACCAAGGACAGATACAATGAGCAGTTCTTC
cdr3_aa: CASSITKDRYNEQFF

clone_size: .
v_call: TRBV6-1
cdr3_length: 15
d_call: .
j_call: TRBJ1-2
cdr3_nt: TGTGCCAGCAGGAGGGCAGGGGCGACAAACTATGGCTACACCTTC
cdr3_aa: CASRRAGATNYGYTF

clone_size: .
v_call: TRBV5-8
cdr3_length: 15
d_call: .
j_call: TRBJ2-3
cdr3_nt: TGTGCCAGCAGCTTGAACGCGGGGAGCACAGATACGCAGTATTTT
cdr3_aa: CASSLNAGSTDTQYF

clone_size: once
v_call: TRBV5-6
cdr3_length: 17
d_call: .
j_call: TRBJ1-3
cdr3_nt: TGTGCCAGCAGCTTAAGAGGGACTCCTCGGTTTGGAAACACCATATATTTT
cdr3_aa: CASSLRGTPRFGNTIYF

clone_size: .
v_call: TRBV5-4
cdr3_length: 16
d_call: .
j_call: TRBJ1-3
cdr3_nt: TGTGCCAGCAGCCAAGGGAGCTTCTTCTCTGGAAACACCATATATTTT
cdr3_aa: CASSQGSFFSGNTIYF

clone_size: .
v_call: TRBV4-1
cdr3_length: 15
d_call: TRBD1
j_call: TRBJ1-3
cdr3_nt: TGCGCCAGCAGCCAAATAACAGGGGGCGGAAACACCATATATTTT
cdr3_aa: CASSQITGGGNTIYF

clone_size: .
v_call: TRBV9
cdr3_length: 14
d_call: .
j_call: TRBJ1-3
cdr3_nt: TGTGCCAGCAGCACCAACAGGGAAGGAAACACCATATATTTT
cdr3_aa: CASSTNREGNTIYF

clone_size: .
v_call: TRBV7-6
cdr3_length: 17
d_call: TRBD2
j_call: TRBJ2-2
cdr3_nt: TGTGCCAGCAGCTTAGATGGCGGGGGGCGTGTCACCGGGGAGCTGTTTTTT
cdr3_aa: CASSLDGGGRVTGELFF